This T cell receptor (beta chain) was documented in a study of blood T cells in healthy people across ages. Samples each yielded at least 5.5 micrograms of total RNA. The CDR3 loop spans 14 amino acids. The V gene's germline CDR1 is MNHNS and CDR2 SASEGT. Turning to this clonotype: The junction departs from the called germline gene at one end, perhaps through a read error.

PCR was performed a second time for about 7 to 11 cycles using a sample-barcoded 5' primer and a J-beta primer mix. In TCRdb, the 5' RACE reads were re-called with MiXCR into one record per CDR3 protein. The sample yields 600,000 or so distinct CDR3 sequences, less than 35% seen once. The chain carries TRBV6-1 and TRBJ1-2, with 10 nucleotides matching TRBD1. The sample taken for sequencing was blood. This clonotype was sampled from a woman at least 80 years old in good health. CDR3 DNA sequence: TGTGCCGGCAGAGGACAGGGGGTGAGCTATGGCTACACCTTC. It specifies CAGRGQGVSYGYTF.